This T cell receptor (beta chain) was retrieved from a study of T cell responses to AZD1222 COVID-19 vaccine. The assay was immunoSEQ multiplex PCR, and TCRdb's table has in-frame clones only and misses some. The data show more than 120,000 clones, with about 92% seen just once and 5.1% held by the top ten. To note about this clone: Its antigen is not known.

Study-level findings and limits: Just a handful of AZD1222 recipients were seropositive at baseline. Nearly half of spike-specific TCRs reportedly target variant regions that are unmutated in the B.1.351 and B.1.1.7 variants.

The V and J ends lost 0 bases and 11 bases respectively, with 14 bases between them. CDR1 and CDR2 (germline): SGDLS, YYNGEE. This CDR3 spans 13 amino acids. This rearrangement joins TRBV9 to TRBJ1-1; D call uncertain. The sample here was peripheral blood, taken on day 0 of AZD1222 vaccination. This TCR was recovered from an adult in good health. CDR3 protein: CASSVEPGREAFF. CDR3 bases: TGTGCCAGCAGCGTAGAGCCCGGGAGGGAGGCTTTCTTT.